This T cell receptor beta chain derives from a study of cytomegalovirus exposure and HLA in healthy donors. Background on the study: Researchers previously reported finding 100 million or so unique TCR beta sequences from 150 million to 200 million T cells.

Findings and limits, study-wide: The authors later found most CMV-associated TCR beta chains appeared HLA-restricted.

Per germline, CDR1 ENHRY and CDR2 SYGVKD. V lost 3 bases, J lost 0 bases, and 18 bases lay in between. The CDR3 has 17 amino acids. Both 60 Vbeta primers and 13 Jbeta primers went into the PCR. The method was immunoSEQ multiplex PCR; TCRdb's version includes in-frame clones alone and lacks a portion of them. The sample contains 160,000 or so clones, 80% to 85% of which appear only once. In the case of this clone: No antigen is known for it.

Sequencing was carried out using PBMCs. The source of this sequence is a man aged 18 to 35 in good health and CMV-seronegative. The rearrangement joins TRBV10-3 to TRBJ2-7, with D maybe TRBD2 (6 bases). CDR3 residues: CAISDPRRGGGSYEQYF. CDR3 sequence (DNA): TGTGCCATCAGTGACCCGAGGCGGGGAGGAGGCTCCTACGAGCAGTACTTC.